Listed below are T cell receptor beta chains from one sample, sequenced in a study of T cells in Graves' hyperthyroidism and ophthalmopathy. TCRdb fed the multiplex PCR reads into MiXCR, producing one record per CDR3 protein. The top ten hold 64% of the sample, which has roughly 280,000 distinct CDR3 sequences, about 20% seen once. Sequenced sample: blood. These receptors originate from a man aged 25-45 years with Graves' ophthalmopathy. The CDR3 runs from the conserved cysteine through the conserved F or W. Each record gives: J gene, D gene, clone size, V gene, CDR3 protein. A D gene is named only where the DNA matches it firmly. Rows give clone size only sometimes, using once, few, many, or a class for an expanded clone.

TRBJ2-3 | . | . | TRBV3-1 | CASSQARLTDTQYF
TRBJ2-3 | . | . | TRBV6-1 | CASKGSTDTQYF
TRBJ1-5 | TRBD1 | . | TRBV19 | CASSIEGQGTQPQHF
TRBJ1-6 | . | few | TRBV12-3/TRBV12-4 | CASSPPGTTDNSPLHF
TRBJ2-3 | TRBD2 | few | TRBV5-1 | CASSLRTSGGTSTDTQYF
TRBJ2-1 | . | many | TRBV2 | CASSPGENEQFF
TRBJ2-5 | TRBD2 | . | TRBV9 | CASSGVGGLAPVELKTQYF
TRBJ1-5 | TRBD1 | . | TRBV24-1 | CATSGQTGENQPQHF
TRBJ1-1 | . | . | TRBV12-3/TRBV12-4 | CASSRTGEGRTEAFF
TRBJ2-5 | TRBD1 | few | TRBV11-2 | CASSFIYRGRPYQETQYF
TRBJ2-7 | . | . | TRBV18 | CASSLRDLKREQYF
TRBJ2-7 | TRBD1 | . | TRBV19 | CASSSTGGIYEQYF
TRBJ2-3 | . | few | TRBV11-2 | CASSLSDGDTQYF
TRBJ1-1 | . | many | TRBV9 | CASSVDGGWRTEAFF
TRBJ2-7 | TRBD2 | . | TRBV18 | CASSSLGLVVDEQYF
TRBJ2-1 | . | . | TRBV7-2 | CASSLGLYNGQFF
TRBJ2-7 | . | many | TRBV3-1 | CASSQGQAQQQYF
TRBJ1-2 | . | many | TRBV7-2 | CASSYLTGGYTF
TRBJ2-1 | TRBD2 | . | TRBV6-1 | CASSGTSSGRANEQFF
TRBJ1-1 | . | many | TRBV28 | CASRTLQGNAFF
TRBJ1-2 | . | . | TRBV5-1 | CASSLEANNYGYTF
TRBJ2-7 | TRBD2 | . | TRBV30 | CAWSVGGRAPYEQYF
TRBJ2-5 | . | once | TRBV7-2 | CASSPHRFKETQYF
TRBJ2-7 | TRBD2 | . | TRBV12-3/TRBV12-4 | CASSAPGLNYEQYF